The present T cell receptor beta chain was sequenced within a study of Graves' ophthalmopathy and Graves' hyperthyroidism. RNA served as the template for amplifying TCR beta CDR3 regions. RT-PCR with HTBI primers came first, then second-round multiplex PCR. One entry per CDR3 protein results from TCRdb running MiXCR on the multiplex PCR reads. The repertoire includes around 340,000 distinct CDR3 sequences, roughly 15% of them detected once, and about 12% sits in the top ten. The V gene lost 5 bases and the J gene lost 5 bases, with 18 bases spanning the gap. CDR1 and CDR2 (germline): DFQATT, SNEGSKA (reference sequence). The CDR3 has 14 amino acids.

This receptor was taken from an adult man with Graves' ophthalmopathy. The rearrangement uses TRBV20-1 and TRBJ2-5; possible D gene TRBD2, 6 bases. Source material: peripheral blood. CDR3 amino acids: CSAGGTGDLETQYF. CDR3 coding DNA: TGCAGTGCTGGGGGGACGGGTGATTTGGAGACCCAGTACTTC.